The rows below give T cell receptor beta chains drawn from one sample of a study of T-cell reconstitution after alpha-beta-depleted transplantation in children. Each CDR3 protein is one row after TCRdb ran MiXCR on the PCR reads. The table lists over 150,000 distinct CDR3 sequences, approximately 6.9% of them singletons. Here the sequenced sample was PBMCs, taken before TCRalphabeta/CD19-depleted stem cell transplant. The receptor set was obtained from a boy aged 2 to 10 with acute lymphoblastic leukemia, due to receive a stem cell transplant. Each CDR3 is given with its conserved first and last residue. A D gene is named only where the DNA matches it firmly. A clone size is listed for some rows: how often the clone was seen (once, few, many), or a class if it is expanded.

D gene	clone size	V gene	J gene	CDR3 DNA	CDR3 protein
TRBD1	-	TRBV28	TRBJ2-3	TGTGCCAGCAGCCGGGCCATAGGTACACAGGGGGAATCTAGCACAGATACGCAGTATTTT	CASSRAIGTQGESSTDTQYF
-	many	TRBV27	TRBJ2-1	TGTGCCAGCAGTCCCCAAAGATACAATGAGCAGTTCTTC	CASSPQRYNEQFF
-	few	TRBV7-9	TRBJ2-3	TGTGCCAGCAGCTCCCAGAGGCGCACAGATACGCAGTATTTT	CASSSQRRTDTQYF
TRBD2	few	TRBV6-2/TRBV6-3	TRBJ2-3	TGTGCCAGCAACAGCGGGGACGTGACAGATACGCAGTATTTT	CASNSGDVTDTQYF
-	many	TRBV4-3	TRBJ1-5	TGCGCCAGCAGCCAAGACCCTGCGGGGGAGGGTCAGCCCCAGCATTTT	CASSQDPAGEGQPQHF
TRBD2	many	TRBV20-1	TRBJ2-7	TGCAGTGCCCCCTCGGGACTAGCACGCGAGCAGTACTTC	CSAPSGLAREQYF
TRBD2	few	TRBV12-3/TRBV12-4	TRBJ2-1	TGTGCCAGCAGTTTTAATGGCCCTAGCGGGAGTTTTCTAGAGTTCTTC	CASSFNGPSGSFLEFF
-	many	TRBV2	TRBJ2-1	TGTGCCAGCGCACGAACGGAGGGCCCCTACAATGAGCAGTTCTTC	CASARTEGPYNEQFF
-	few	TRBV28	TRBJ1-2	TGTGCCAGCAGTTTAGGGGGCGCTACTACCTATGGCTACACCTTC	CASSLGGATTYGYTF
-	-	TRBV10-2	TRBJ2-5	TGCGCCAGCAGAAGGTCAGGGGTACAAGAGACCCAGTACTTC	CASRRSGVQETQYF
TRBD2	few	TRBV6-2/TRBV6-3	TRBJ2-3	TGTGCCAGCAGTTACTCGACGTCTAGCGGGCCGAGCACAGATACGCAGTATTTT	CASSYSTSSGPSTDTQYF
-	many	TRBV7-9	TRBJ1-2	TGTGCCAGCAGCTTAGCGCTCCGGGCAGGAAGAAACTATGGCTACACCTTC	CASSLALRAGRNYGYTF
-	few	TRBV7-2	TRBJ2-3	TGTGCCAGCAGCTTACCAGTCCCAGATACGCAGTATTTT	CASSLPVPDTQYF
-	many	TRBV10-3	TRBJ2-7	TGTGCCATCAGTGAGGGAAACAAGGGAGGAGAGCAGTACTTC	CAISEGNKGGEQYF
TRBD2	-	TRBV20-1	TRBJ2-1	TGCTGTGCTAGTGGACAGGACAGCGGGGGGATCTACAATGAGCAGTTCTTC	CCASGQDSGGIYNEQFF